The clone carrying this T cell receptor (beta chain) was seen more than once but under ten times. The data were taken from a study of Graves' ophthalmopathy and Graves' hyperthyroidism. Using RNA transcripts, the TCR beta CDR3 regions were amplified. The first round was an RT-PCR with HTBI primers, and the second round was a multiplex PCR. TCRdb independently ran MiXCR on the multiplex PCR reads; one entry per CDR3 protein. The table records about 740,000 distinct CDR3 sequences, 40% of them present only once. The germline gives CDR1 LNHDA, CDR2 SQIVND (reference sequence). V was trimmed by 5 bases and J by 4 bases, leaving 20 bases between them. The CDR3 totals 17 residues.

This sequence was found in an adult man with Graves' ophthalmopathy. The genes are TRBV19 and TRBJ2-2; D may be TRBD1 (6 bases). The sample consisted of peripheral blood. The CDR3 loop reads CASSRHPGTSGTGELFF. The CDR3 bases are TGTGCCAGTAGTCGCCACCCCGGGACATCGGGCACCGGGGAGCTGTTTTTT.